This TCR beta chain was documented in a study of cytomegalovirus exposure and HLA in healthy donors (dated by TCRdb to 2015 to 2018). The study in broad terms: In an earlier analysis of some 610 of the donors, less than 350 Gb of sequence data and 90 million to 120 million unique TCR beta sequences from about 179 million T cells were reported. An early release covering 550 to 650 HLA-typed donors comprised 250 to 350 gigabases of sequencing data and about 90 million unique TCR sequences. The genetic ancestry cluster associated with self-reported Caucasian donors included 80% to 90% of the 300 to 450 genotyped donors. The study aimed to test whether signatures of past pathogen exposure could be identified by cataloging public T cell receptors. Using immunosequencing, the study profiled T cell repertoires from fewer than 850 subjects and related those repertoires to cytomegalovirus serostatus. A separate validation cohort of approximately 130 different subjects was used in addition to the approximately 640-subject first cohort. The study combined high-throughput TCR immunosequencing, statistical association of individual TCRs with disease status, and machine learning to predict cytomegalovirus infection status. In a later analysis, previously published TCR beta repertoires from hundreds of donors were re-analyzed and high-resolution HLA genotyping was added so that TCR occurrence patterns could be studied. Rather than drawing on any new phenotypic data, the later analysis identified candidate immune exposures from TCR beta sequences and the way those sequences occurred across donors. An earlier analysis of around 540 of the donors applied high-throughput TCR beta sequencing to assess whether each TCR beta V gene segment acted as functional or pseudogenic. Donor age, sex, ethnicity and CMV serostatus were compiled alongside the repertoire data. Genome-wide SNP genotypes for about 60% of the roughly 700 donors were used in a later genetic analysis, which treated that subset as a discovery cohort. All discovery cohort repertoires had been generated on a single sequencing platform. Class I and class II HLA loci were covered by the typing at four-digit resolution. Typing coverage differed by locus: A, B, C, DRB1 and DQB1 were typed in roughly 629-630 donors, DQA1 in about 500, DPA1 in over 600, and DPB1 in 400 to 480. Because of strong linkage in the cohort, a few DR-DQ haplotypes were treated as single units for association and clustering. On average, 235,054 unique TCR beta nucleotide sequences were sequenced per donor among a few hundred genotyped donors of the cohort, with roughly 19% of those sequences being non-productive.

This clone has only a few counts. The antigen it binds to is not known. No base quality information exists; no much larger clone differs at one position. The research as a whole found: When HLA alleles, especially DR and DQ, strongly co-occurred, attributing TCR associations to individual alleles was difficult. The study gave a list of some 150 TCR beta chains associated with cytomegalovirus. In a later analysis, TCR association rates were found to vary across HLA loci, with the most associated TCRs seen for DRB1 alleles and the fewest for HLA-C alleles. Most TCR sequences were seen in very few donors, while some public TCRs were found in many individuals. According to a later genetic analysis, donors in an Asian-associated ancestry cluster had fewer N-insertions in productive TCRs than the roughly 700-donor mean. Specific HLA alleles were associated with 16,951 TCR beta sequences at a false discovery rate of 0.05 in a later analysis. Correlated functional status among segregating V segments might be attributable to linkage disequilibrium, but an unknown experimental factor could not be ruled out. Broadly in line with IMGT annotations, most TCR beta V segments showed up in productive rearrangements about 87% or about 30% of the time in an earlier analysis of 450 to 750 of the donors. A later analysis reported that several top co-occurrence clusters appeared linked to parvovirus B19, influenza, CMV and Epstein-Barr virus. A cluster of highly shared sequence variants was judged likely to represent a technical artifact of the sequencing pipeline. A further reported finding was that TCR beta sequences accurately predicted the HLA-A and HLA-B alleles for most subjects in the first cohort. Three of the identified cytomegalovirus-associated TCR beta chains were confirmed in vitro to be specific for cytomegalovirus antigens. Some 15 rarely observed V segments, including chromosome 9 orphons, were excluded from the earlier analysis of approximately 500 of the donors because counts were too low. Presence/absence analyses assumed roughly uniform sequencing depth across donors, an assumption that may not hold. It was suggested by the authors that the approach could potentially be generalized to other disease states and immunological phenotypes. A later genetic analysis associated a missense DCLRE1C variant with V-gene and J-gene trimming of TCR beta chains, and an independent cohort replicated the association. The 87-base-pair reads could not distinguish some IMGT-functional V segments, including TRBV6-2 and TRBV6-3, so those segments were excluded. For the cohort, immune exposure information was limited to CMV serostatus. In both the original and validation cohorts, the classifier was reported to diagnose cytomegalovirus status with high specificity and sensitivity. In a later analysis, HLA-associated TCR beta chains were found to be more clonally expanded and to have lower generation probabilities than equally common non-associated chains. A later analysis found that most CMV-associated TCR beta chains appeared HLA-restricted, with HLA associations seemingly driven largely by CMV exposure. HLA typing was unavailable for some donors at each locus, so association tests used only the typed subset. The cohort was sequenced for TCR beta chains only, and without alpha or paired-chain data the features that could be detected were limited.

The cohort consisted of hundreds of healthy bone marrow donors. At the time of sampling, every cohort member was nominally healthy, though immune exposures that went unrecorded were likely present. The donor was CMV seronegative and belonged to the group of over 300 seronegative cohort members. Every donor gave a peripheral blood sample, and the peripheral blood mononuclear cells from that sample were used for TCR beta sequencing. Genomic DNA extraction from the blood cell samples was performed with the Qiagen DNeasy Blood Extraction Kit. The germline V gene (reference sequence) supplies CDR1 SEHNR and CDR2 FQNEAQ. Clipping removes 5 bases from V and 5 bases from J, with 8 as the unmatched junction base count. CDR3 length: 14 amino acids, cysteine to phenylalanine. The entry retains the CDR3 DNA only, 42 bases that are in frame from base 1. The library was built by means of the immunoSEQ multiplex PCR assay. For the multiplex PCR, a mixture combining 60 forward primers for TCR Vbeta segments and 13 reverse primers for TCR Jbeta segments was used. A multiplex PCR assay on genomic DNA amplified the CDR3 region of rearranged TCR beta genes. The Illumina HiSeq System was used to sequence the amplified TCR beta libraries as 87-base-pair reads. The original pipeline was this. A later analysis counted approximately 84 million unique TCR beta chains across the 650 to 800 repertoires, and 9.5 million to 11 million of these chains were shared by at least two donors. A nearest-neighbor algorithm error-corrected the raw reads and collapsed the reads into unique sequences, merging closely related sequences to remove PCR and sequencing errors. To assign V, D and J gene segments, CDR3 sequences were aligned to IMGT reference sequences. For a sequence to be retained, a match of at least six nucleotides was required to both a V gene segment and a J gene segment. Rearrangements were classified as productive when the CDR3 lacked stop codons and remained in frame with V and J, and all other rearrangements were classified as non-productive. Following IMGT convention, CDR3 was defined as the stretch from the second conserved V-encoded cysteine up to the conserved J-encoded phenylalanine. The earlier analysis of 500 to 600 of the donors excluded sequences that lacked an unambiguous match to a single V gene segment. In an earlier analysis of a few hundred of the donors, V segments were called functional above 56.7% productive rearrangements and were called segregating when the between-donor standard deviation exceeded 5%. To diagnose cytomegalovirus status from the catalog of TCR beta chain sequences, a statistical classification framework was built. In a later analysis, V and J genes were assigned by comparing TCR nucleotide sequences against IMGT/GENE-DB human TR gene sequences. The TCRdist pipeline was used in a later analysis to assign CDR3 sequences and most-parsimonious VDJ recombination scenarios. A later analysis defined each TCR beta chain by its CDR3 amino acid sequence plus V-gene family, and excluded reads lacking a unique V-gene family. In a later analysis, fewer than 600 highly shared, low-generation-probability nucleotide sequences were removed to address suspected cross-contamination and a sequencing artifact. For each public chain, a later analysis derived a clonal expansion index from normalized ranks of inferred template counts within each repertoire. In a later analysis, generation probabilities were computed using a VDJ recombination model fitted to out-of-frame rearrangements, and the results were checked against IGoR. In a later analysis, TCR-TCR, TCR-HLA and TCR-CMV co-occurrence was scored with hypergeometric tests, and a repertoire-size bias correction was applied to TCR pairs. A later analysis estimated false discovery rates by permuting HLA or CMV assignments 20 times. In a later analysis, co-occurring TCRs were grouped using DBSCAN, and TCRdist sequence similarity was added for clustering within HLA-allele-positive subsets. Repertoires with fewer than 30,000 or more than 120,000 public chains were left out of co-occurrence clustering, as were about five repertoires with anomalous nucleotide sharing. The source is immuneACCESS, and TCRdb retained only in-frame sequences with V and J called. Part of the clones is not carried over; for the studies checked, unresolved V genes explain less than half of this, and the remainder is unexplained. The DNA gave D and trimming, while V, J and clone size come from that table. The table for this sample lists about 200,000 clones; 75% to 80% of them were counted only once. The ten largest clones capture approximately 1.8% of the sample.

This TCR was sampled from a male donor in good health and CMV-seronegative. Recombination linked TRBV7-9 to TRBJ2-7; the central 8 bases match TRBD2. The sequencing sample was made of PBMCs. The CDR3 region reads CASSPTGTRNEQYF. The DNA is as follows: TGTGCCAGCAGCCCCACCGGGACTAGGAACGAGCAGTACTTC.